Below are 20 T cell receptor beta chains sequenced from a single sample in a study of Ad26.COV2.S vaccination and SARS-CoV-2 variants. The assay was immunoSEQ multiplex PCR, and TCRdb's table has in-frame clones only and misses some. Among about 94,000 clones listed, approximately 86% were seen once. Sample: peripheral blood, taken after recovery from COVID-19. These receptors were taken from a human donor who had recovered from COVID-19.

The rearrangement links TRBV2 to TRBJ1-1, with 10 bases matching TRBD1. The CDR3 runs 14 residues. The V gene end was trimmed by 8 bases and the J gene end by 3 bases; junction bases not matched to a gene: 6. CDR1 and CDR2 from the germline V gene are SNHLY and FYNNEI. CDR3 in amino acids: CASETDRGDTEAFF. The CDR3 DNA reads TGTGCCAGCGAGACGGACAGGGGGGACACTGAAGCTTTCTTT.

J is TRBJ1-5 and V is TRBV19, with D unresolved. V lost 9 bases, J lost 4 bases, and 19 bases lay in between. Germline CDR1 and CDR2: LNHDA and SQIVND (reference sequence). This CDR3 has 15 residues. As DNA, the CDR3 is TGTGCCAGCAAAGGGAGACACCTGGGGAATCAGCCCCAGCATTTT. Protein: CASKGRHLGNQPQHF.

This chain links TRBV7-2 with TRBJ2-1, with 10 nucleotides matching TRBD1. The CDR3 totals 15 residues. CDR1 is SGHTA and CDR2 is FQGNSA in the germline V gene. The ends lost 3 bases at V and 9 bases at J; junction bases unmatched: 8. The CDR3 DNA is TGTGCCAGCAGCTTGGACAGGGGGTTAACTAGTGAGCAGTTCTTC. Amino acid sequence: CASSLDRGLTSEQFF.

The DNA for the CDR3 is TGTGCCAGCAGTCCACTGGGTACGGGCCGATTAAGTGGCGTTGCCTACGAGCAGTACTTC. This sequence encodes CASSPLGTGRLSGVAYEQYF. This chain connects TRBV6-6 to TRBJ2-7, with D unclear. The length of the CDR3 is 20 residues. Germline V gene data show CDR1 as MNHNY and CDR2 as SVGAGI (reference sequence). Trimming took 5 bases from V and 2 from J, leaving 31 bases between them.

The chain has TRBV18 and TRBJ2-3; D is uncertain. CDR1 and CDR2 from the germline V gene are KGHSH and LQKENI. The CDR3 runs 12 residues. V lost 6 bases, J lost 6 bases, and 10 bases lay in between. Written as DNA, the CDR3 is TGTGCCAGCTCTTGGCCCTTGGATACGCAGTATTTT. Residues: CASSWPLDTQYF.

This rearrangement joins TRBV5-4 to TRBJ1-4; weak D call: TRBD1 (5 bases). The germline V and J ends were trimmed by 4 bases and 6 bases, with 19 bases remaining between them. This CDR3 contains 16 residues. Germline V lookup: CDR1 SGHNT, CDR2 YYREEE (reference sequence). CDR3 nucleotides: TGTGCCAGCAGCCTCCCCAATAATGGGGGTTATGAAAAACTGTTTTTT. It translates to CASSLPNNGGYEKLFF. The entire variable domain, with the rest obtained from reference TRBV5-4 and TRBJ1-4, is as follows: ETGVTQSPTHLIKTRGQQVTLRCSSQSGHNTVSWYQQALGQGPQFIFQYYREEENGRGNFPPRFSGLQFPNYSSELNVNALELDDSALYLCASSLPNNGGYEKLFFGSGTQLSVL.

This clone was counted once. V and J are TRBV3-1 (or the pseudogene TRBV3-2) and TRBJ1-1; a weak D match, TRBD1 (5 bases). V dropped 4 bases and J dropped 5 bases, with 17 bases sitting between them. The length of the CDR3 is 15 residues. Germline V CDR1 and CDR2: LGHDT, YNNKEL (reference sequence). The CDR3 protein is CASSRREGCETEAFF. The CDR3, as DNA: TGTGCCAGCAGCCGCAGGGAAGGATGCGAAACTGAAGCTTTCTTT.

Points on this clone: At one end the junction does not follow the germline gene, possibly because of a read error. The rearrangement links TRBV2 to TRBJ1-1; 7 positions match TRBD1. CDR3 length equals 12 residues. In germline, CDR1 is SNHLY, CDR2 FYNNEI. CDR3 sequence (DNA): TGTGCCAGCAGTGAAGAATGGGGGCAGGGGGTGTTT. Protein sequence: CASSEEWGQGVF.

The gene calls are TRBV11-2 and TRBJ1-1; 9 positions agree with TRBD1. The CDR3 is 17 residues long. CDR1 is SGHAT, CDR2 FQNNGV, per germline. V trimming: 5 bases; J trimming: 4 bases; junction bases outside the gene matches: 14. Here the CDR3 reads CASSDQGQGSFATEAFF. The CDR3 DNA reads TGTGCCAGCAGCGATCAGGGACAGGGAAGTTTTGCCACTGAAGCTTTCTTT.

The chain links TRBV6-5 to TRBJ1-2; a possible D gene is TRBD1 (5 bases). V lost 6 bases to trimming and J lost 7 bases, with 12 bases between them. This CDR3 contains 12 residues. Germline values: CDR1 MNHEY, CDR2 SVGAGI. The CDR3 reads CASSRQYAGYTF. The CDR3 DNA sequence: TGTGCCAGCAGCCGACAGTACGCTGGCTACACCTTC.

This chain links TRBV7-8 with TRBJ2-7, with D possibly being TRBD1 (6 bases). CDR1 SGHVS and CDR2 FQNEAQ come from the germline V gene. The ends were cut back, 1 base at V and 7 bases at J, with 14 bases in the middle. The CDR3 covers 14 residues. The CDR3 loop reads CASSLGAAGEEQYF. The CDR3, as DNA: TGTGCCAGCAGCTTAGGGGCGGCAGGGGAAGAGCAGTACTTC.

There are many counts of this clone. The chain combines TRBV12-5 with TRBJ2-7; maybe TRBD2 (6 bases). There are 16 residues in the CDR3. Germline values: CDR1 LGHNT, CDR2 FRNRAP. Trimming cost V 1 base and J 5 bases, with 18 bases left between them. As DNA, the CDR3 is TGTGCTAGTGGTTTGGGGGGCTCGGGCTGGAGGGACGAGCAGTACTTC. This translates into CASGLGGSGWRDEQYF.

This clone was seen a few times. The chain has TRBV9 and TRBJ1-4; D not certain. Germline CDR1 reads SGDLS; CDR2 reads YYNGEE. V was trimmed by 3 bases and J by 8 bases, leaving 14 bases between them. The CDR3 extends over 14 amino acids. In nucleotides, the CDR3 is TGTGCCAGCAGCGGCCGTAAGGGCGGCGAAAAACTGTTTTTT. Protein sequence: CASSGRKGGEKLFF. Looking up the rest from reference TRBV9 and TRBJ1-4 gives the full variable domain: DSGVTQTPKHLITATGQRVTLRCSPRSGDLSVYWYQQSLDQGLQFLIQYYNGEERAKGNILERFSAQQFPDLHSELNLSSLELGDSALYFCASSGRKGGEKLFFGSGTQLSVL.

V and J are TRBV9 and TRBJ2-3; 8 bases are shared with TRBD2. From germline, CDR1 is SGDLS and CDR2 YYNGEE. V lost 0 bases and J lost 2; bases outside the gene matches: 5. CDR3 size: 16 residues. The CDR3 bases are TGTGCCAGCAGCGTAGAGGTACTAGCGGTCACAGATACGCAGTATTTT. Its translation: CASSVEVLAVTDTQYF.

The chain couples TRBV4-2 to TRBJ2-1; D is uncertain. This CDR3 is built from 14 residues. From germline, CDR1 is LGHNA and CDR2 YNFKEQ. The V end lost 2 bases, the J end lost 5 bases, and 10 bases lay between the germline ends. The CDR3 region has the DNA TGTGCCAGCAGCCAACCCCGGGCTCACAATGAGCAGTTCTTC. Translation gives CASSQPRAHNEQFF.

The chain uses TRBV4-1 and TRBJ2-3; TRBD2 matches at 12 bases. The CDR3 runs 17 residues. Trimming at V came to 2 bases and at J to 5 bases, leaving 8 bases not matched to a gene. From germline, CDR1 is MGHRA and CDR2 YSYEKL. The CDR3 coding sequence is TGCGCCAGCAGCCAAAGACTAGCGGGAGATTCTTTAGATACGCAGTATTTT. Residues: CASSQRLAGDSLDTQYF.

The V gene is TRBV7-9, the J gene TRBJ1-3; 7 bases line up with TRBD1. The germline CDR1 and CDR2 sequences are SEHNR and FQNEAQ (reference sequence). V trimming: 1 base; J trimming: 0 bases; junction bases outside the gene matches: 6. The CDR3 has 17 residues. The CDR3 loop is CASSLVTGAFSGNTIYF. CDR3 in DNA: TGTGCCAGCAGCTTAGTCACAGGGGCCTTCTCTGGAAACACCATATATTTT.

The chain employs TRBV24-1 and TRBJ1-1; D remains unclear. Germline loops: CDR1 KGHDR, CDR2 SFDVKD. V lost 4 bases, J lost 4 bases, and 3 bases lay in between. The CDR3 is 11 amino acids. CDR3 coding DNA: TGTGCCACCAGTGACGCCACTGAAGCTTTCTTT. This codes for CATSDATEAFF.

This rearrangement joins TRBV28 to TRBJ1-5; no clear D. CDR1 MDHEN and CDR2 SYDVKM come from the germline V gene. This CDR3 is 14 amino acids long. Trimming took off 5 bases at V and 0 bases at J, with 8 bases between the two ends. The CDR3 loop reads CASSPQLSNQPQHF. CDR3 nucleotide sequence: TGTGCCAGCAGTCCACAGCTTAGCAATCAGCCCCAGCATTTT.

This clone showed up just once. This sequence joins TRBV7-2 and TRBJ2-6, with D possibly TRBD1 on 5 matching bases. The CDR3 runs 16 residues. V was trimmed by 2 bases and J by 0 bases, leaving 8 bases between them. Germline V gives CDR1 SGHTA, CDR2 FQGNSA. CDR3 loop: CASSLNGASGANVLTF. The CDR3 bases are TGTGCCAGCAGCTTAAATGGGGCCTCTGGGGCCAACGTCCTGACTTTC.